What follows are 2 T cell receptor beta chains derived from one specimen sequenced in a study of T cell repertoires in cytomegalovirus infection. MiXCR was run by TCRdb on the reads, yielding one entry per CDR3 protein. The table lists about 160,000 distinct CDR3 sequences, about a sixth of them singletons. Source material: CD8+ T cells from PBMCs. The source is a human donor in good health (CMV status not recorded). Some clones in this sample may be carry-over from other donors' samples.

A few counts support this clonotype. The chain couples TRBV19 to TRBJ2-6; no firm D call. The CDR3 extends over 14 amino acids. The V end lost 4 bases, the J end lost 4 bases, and 8 bases lay between the germline ends. The germline gives CDR1 LNHDA, CDR2 SQIVND (reference sequence). CDR3 in amino acids: CASSTGFGANVLTF. The CDR3 nucleotides are TGTGCCAGTAGTACCGGATTCGGGGCCAACGTCCTGACTTTC. The full variable domain, rest sourced from reference TRBV19 and TRBJ2-6, is DGGITQSPKYLFRKEGQNVTLSCEQNLNHDAMYWYRQDPGQGLRLIYYSQIVNDFQKGDIAEGYSVSREKKESFPLTVTSAQKNPTAFYLCASSTGFGANVLTFGAGSRLTVL.

In this sample, this clonotype turned up a few times. The gene calls are TRBV20-1 and TRBJ1-6; tentative D call: TRBD1 (6 bases). The germline V gene has CDR1 DFQATT and CDR2 SNEGSKA (reference sequence). The CDR3 loop spans 16 amino acids. V lost 0 bases and J 7 bases, leaving 16 bases between the germline ends. CDR3 in amino acids: CSARDRAGVKNSPLHF. The CDR3 bases are TGCAGTGCTAGAGATCGGGCAGGGGTTAAGAATTCACCCCTCCACTTT.